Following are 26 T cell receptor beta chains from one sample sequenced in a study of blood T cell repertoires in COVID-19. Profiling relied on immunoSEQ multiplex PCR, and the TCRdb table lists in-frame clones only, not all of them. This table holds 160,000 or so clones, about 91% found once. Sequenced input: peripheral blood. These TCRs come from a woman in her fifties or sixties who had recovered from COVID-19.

This chain's CDR3 is CASSVGDSPTDTQYF. In nucleotides, the CDR3 is TGTGCCAGCAGCGTAGGTGATAGCCCTACAGATACGCAGTATTTT. The chain couples TRBV9 to TRBJ2-3, with unresolved D. With 0 bases removed from V and 3 bases from J, the gap between germline ends came to 11 bases. The CDR3 has 15 amino acids. Germline CDR1 SGDLS, CDR2 YYNGEE.

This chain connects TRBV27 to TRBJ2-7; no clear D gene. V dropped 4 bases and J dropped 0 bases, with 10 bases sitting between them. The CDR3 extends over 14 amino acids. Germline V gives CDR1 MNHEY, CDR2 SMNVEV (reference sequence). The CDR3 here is CASSSVLSSYEQYF. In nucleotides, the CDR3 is TGTGCCAGCAGTTCCGTCCTTAGCTCCTACGAGCAGTACTTC.

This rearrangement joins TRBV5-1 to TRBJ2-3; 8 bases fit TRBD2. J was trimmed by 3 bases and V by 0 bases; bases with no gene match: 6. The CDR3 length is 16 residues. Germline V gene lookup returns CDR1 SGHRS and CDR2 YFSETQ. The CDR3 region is CASSLGSSGGTDTQYF. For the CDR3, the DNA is TGCGCCAGCAGCTTGGGGAGCAGCGGGGGAACAGATACGCAGTATTTT.

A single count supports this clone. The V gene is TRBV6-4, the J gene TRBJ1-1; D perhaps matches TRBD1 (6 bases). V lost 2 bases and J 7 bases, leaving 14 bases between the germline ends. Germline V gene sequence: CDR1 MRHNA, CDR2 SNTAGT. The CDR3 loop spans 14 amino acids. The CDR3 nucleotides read TGTGCCAGCAGTGACCAACAGGGCATTGGTGAAGCTTTCTTT. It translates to CASSDQQGIGEAFF.

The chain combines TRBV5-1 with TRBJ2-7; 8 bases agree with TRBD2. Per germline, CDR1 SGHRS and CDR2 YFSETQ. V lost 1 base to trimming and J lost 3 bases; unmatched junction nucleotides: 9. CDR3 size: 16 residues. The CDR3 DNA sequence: TGCGCCAGCAGCTTGTCGCTAAGCGGGGGATACTACGAGCAGTACTTC. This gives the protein CASSLSLSGGYYEQYF.

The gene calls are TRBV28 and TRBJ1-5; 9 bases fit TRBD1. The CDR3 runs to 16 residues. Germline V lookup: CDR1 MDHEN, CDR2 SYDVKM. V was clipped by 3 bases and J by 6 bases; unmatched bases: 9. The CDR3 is CASSFIQGANSQPQHF. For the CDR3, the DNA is TGTGCCAGCAGTTTTATACAGGGGGCGAACTCTCAGCCCCAGCATTTT.

This CDR3 is CASSYDTRRETQYF. The DNA for the CDR3 is TGTGCCAGCAGTTACGACACCAGACGGGAGACCCAGTACTTC. This chain joins TRBV6-5 and TRBJ2-5; no firm D call. This CDR3 spans 14 amino acids. V lost 2 bases, J lost 5 bases, and 12 bases lay in between. CDR1 and CDR2 from the germline V gene are MNHEY and SVGAGI.

The CDR3 region is CASSVVVAGQDTQYF. CDR3 nucleotide sequence: TGTGCCAGCAGCGTAGTGGTAGCGGGGCAAGATACGCAGTATTTT. This chain uses TRBV9 with TRBJ2-3; 8 bases line up with TRBD2. The CDR3 has 15 residues. J lost 5 bases, V lost 0 bases, and 5 bases had no gene match. Germline loops: CDR1 SGDLS, CDR2 YYNGEE.

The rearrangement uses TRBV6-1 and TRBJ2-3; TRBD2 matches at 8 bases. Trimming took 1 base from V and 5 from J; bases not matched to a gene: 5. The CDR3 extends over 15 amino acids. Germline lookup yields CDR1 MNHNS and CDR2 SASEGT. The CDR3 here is CASSEGRGGRDTQYF. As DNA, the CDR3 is TGTGCCAGCAGTGAAGGTCGGGGGGGCAGAGATACGCAGTATTTT.

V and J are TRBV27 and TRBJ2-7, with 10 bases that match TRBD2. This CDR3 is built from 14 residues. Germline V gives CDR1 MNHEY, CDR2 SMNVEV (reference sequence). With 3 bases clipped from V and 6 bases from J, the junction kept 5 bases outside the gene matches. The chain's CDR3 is CASSFTSGVFEQYF. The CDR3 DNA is TGTGCCAGCAGTTTTACTAGCGGGGTTTTCGAGCAGTACTTC.

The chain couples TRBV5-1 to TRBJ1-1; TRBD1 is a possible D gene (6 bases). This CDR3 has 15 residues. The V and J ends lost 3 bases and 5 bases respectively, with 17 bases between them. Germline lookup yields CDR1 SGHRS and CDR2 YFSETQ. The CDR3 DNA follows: TGCGCCAGCAGCTACACCTGGGGGGGCTTTACTGAAGCTTTCTTT. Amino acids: CASSYTWGGFTEAFF.

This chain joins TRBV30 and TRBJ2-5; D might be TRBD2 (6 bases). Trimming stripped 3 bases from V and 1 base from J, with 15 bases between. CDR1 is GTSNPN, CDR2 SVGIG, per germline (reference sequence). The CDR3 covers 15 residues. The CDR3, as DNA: TGTGCCTGGAGCGGGACTTTAGGGGTCCAAGAGACCCAGTACTTC. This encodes CAWSGTLGVQETQYF.

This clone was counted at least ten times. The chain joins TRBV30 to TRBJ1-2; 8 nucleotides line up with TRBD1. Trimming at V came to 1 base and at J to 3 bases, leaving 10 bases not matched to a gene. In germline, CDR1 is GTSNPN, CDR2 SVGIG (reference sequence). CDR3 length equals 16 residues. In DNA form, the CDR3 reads TGTGCCTGGAGTGCCTGGGACAGGCGGAAGGACTATGGCTACACCTTC. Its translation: CAWSAWDRRKDYGYTF.

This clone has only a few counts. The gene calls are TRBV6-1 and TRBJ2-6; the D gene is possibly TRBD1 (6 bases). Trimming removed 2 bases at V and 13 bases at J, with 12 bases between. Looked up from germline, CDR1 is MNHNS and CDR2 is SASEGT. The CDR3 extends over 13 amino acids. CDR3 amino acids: CASSELVGAVLTF. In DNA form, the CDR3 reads TGTGCCAGCAGTGAATTGGTGGGGGCAGTCCTGACTTTC.

CDR3 nucleotide sequence: TGCGCCAGCAGCGCGGACAGGGCGACCGAGCAGTACTTC. It specifies CASSADRATEQYF. J is TRBJ2-7 and V is TRBV5-1, with TRBD1 identical over 8 bases. The J segment lost 6 bases and the V segment lost 4 bases, leaving 6 bases of the junction unmatched. The CDR3 has 13 amino acids. The germline gives CDR1 SGHRS, CDR2 YFSETQ.

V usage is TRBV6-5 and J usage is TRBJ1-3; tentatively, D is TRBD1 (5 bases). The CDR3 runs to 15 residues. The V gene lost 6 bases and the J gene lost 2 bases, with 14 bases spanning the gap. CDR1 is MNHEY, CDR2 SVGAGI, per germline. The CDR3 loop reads CASSAVGGTGNTIYF. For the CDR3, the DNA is TGTGCCAGCAGCGCTGTCGGGGGGACTGGAAACACCATATATTTT.

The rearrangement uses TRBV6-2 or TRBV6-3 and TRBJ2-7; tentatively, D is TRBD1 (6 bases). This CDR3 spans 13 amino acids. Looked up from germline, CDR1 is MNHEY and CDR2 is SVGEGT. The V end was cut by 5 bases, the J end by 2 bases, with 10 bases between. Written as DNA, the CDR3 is TGTGCCAGCAGTCAATGGACAGCCTACGAGCAGTACTTC. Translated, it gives CASSQWTAYEQYF.

The CDR3 nucleotides are TGTGCCAGCAGCCCGACAGGGGGCGCGTTGTATGAGCAGTTCTTC. It encodes CASSPTGGALYEQFF. The rearrangement links TRBV6-5 to TRBJ2-1, with TRBD1 matching over 10 bases. The CDR3 extends over 15 amino acids. The V gene end was trimmed by 6 bases and the J gene end by 8 bases; junction bases not matched to a gene: 10. Germline lookup yields CDR1 MNHEY and CDR2 SVGAGI.

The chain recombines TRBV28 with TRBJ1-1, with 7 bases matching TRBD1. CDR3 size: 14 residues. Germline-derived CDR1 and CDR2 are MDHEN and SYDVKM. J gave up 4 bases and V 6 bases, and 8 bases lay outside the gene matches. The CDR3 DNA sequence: TGTGCCAGCAGCCTCTCGACAGGGCTCACTGAAGCTTTCTTT. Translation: CASSLSTGLTEAFF.

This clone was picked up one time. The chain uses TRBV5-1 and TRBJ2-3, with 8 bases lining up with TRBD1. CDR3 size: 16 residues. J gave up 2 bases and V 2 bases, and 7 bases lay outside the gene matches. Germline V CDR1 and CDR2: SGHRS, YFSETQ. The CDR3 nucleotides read TGCGCCAGCAGCTTAATACCGGGACAGGACACAGATACGCAGTATTTT. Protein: CASSLIPGQDTDTQYF.

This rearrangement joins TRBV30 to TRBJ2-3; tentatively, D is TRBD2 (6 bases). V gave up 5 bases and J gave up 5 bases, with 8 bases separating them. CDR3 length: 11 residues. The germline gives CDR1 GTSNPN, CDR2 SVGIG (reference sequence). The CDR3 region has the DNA TGTGCCTGGGGGGGGATAGATACGCAGTATTTT. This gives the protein CAWGGIDTQYF.

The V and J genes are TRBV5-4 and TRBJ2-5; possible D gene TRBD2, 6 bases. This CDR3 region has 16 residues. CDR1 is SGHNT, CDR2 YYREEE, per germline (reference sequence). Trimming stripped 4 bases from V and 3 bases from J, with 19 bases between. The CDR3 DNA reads TGTGCCAGCAGCCGCCCCGGGACTCAAGGAGAAGAGACCCAGTACTTC. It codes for CASSRPGTQGEETQYF.

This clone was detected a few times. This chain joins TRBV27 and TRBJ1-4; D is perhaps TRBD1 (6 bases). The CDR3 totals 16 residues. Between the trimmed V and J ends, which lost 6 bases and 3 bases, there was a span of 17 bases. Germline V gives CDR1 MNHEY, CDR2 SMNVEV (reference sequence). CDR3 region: CASSSGGALANEKLFF. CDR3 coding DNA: TGTGCCAGCAGCAGCGGGGGGGCATTGGCTAATGAAAAACTGTTTTTT.

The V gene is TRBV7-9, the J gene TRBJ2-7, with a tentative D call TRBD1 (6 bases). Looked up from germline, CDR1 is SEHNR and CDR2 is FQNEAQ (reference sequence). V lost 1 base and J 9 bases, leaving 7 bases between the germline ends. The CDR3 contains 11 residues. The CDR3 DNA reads TGTGCCAGCAGCTTAGTAGGGGGGCAGTACTTC. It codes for CASSLVGGQYF.

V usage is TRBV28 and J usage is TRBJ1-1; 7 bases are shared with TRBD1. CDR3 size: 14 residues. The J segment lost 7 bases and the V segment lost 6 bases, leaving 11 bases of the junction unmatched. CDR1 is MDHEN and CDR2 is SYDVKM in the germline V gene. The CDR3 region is CASRLGQTSSEAFF. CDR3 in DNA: TGTGCCAGCAGACTGGGACAGACCTCGAGTGAAGCTTTCTTT.

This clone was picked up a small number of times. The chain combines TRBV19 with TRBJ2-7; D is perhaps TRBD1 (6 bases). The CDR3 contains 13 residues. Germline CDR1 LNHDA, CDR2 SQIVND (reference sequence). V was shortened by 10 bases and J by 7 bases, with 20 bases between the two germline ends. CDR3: CATFGQPRGEQYF. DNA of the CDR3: TGTGCCACCTTCGGACAGCCTCGAGGGGAGCAGTACTTC.